Given below is one T cell receptor beta chain in context. V was pared by 6 bases and J by 7 bases, with 15 bases between. CDR3 length: 14 amino acids. CDR1 is LNHDA, CDR2 SQIVND, per germline (reference sequence). This sample stems from a study of cytomegalovirus exposure and HLA in healthy donors. Overall study: The same platform was used for the 95 to 150 validation repertoires and the approximately 670 first-cohort repertoires, a later analysis reported.

Measured with immunoSEQ multiplex PCR; TCRdb has only the in-frame clones, and not every one. The sample has more than 60,000 clones; under 96% are singletons. What was sequenced was PBMCs. This rearrangement joins TRBV19 to TRBJ2-2; weak D call: TRBD1 (5 bases). This receptor was taken from a woman aged 18-29 years in good health and CMV-seropositive. The chain's CDR3 is CASRDQGAVGELFF. The CDR3 DNA reads as TGTGCCAGTAGAGACCAAGGGGCGGTCGGGGAGCTGTTTTTT.